These 9 T cell receptor beta chains were sequenced from one sample in a study of blood T cell repertoires in COVID-19. Some clones are missing from TCRdb's copy, which holds only in-frame ones; the method was immunoSEQ multiplex PCR. This table has tens of thousands of clones, approximately 84% appearing once. Sequencing used peripheral blood. These receptors were collected from a human donor in a cohort sampled during active COVID-19.

The chain joins TRBV15 to TRBJ1-4, with a tentative D call TRBD1 (5 bases). The length of the CDR3 is 16 residues. Germline V CDR1 and CDR2: LNHNV, YYDKDF (reference sequence). Trimming cost V 3 bases and J 2 bases, with 13 bases left between them. Here the CDR3 reads CATSRGTRVTNEKLFF. The CDR3 coding sequence is TGTGCCACCAGCAGGGGTACCAGGGTGACTAATGAAAAACTGTTTTTT.

This chain uses TRBV7-2 with TRBJ2-7; the D gene is possibly TRBD1 (5 bases). Germline V CDR1 and CDR2: SGHTA, FQGNSA. V lost 2 bases and J 6 bases, leaving 11 bases between the germline ends. The CDR3 is made up of 13 amino acids. This CDR3 reads CASSLRGMREQYF. The CDR3 region has the DNA TGTGCCAGCAGCTTAAGGGGAATGCGCGAGCAGTACTTC.

The chain joins TRBV28 to TRBJ2-7, with 15 nucleotides matching TRBD2. The CDR3 runs 17 residues. Germline V gives CDR1 MDHEN, CDR2 SYDVKM. V shed 1 base and J 5 bases; nucleotides not matched to a gene: 6. CDR3 in DNA: TGTGCCAGCAGTTTATTAGGGACTAGCGGGGGGATCAACGAGCAGTACTTC. The encoded protein is CASSLLGTSGGINEQYF.

The chain is built from TRBV9 and TRBJ2-1, with D possibly TRBD2 on 5 matching bases. This CDR3 is 12 amino acids long. V was shortened by 4 bases and J by 9 bases, with 11 bases between the two germline ends. CDR1 and CDR2 from the germline V gene are SGDLS and YYNGEE. The CDR3 protein is CASSLAGGEQFF. The CDR3 DNA reads as TGTGCCAGCAGCTTAGCTGGAGGTGAGCAGTTCTTC.

V usage is TRBV18 and J usage is TRBJ2-2, with TRBD1 identical over 7 bases. The V gene's germline CDR1 is KGHSH and CDR2 LQKENI. Germline trimming cut 6 bases from V and 1 base from J; bases unmatched to any gene: 5. CDR3 length equals 15 residues. CDR3 in amino acids: CASSTDRVNTGELFF. In nucleotides, the CDR3 is TGTGCCAGCTCGACCGACAGGGTGAACACCGGGGAGCTGTTTTTT.

V is TRBV7-9 and J is TRBJ2-7; 12 nucleotides agree with TRBD1. The junction had 9 bases not matched to a gene; V was cut back by 3 bases and J by 6 bases. Germline lookup yields CDR1 SEHNR and CDR2 FQNEAQ (reference sequence). The CDR3 covers 16 residues. The CDR3 loop reads CASSLGTGGSLSEQYF. CDR3 nucleotides: TGTGCCAGCAGCTTGGGGACAGGGGGCAGTCTTTCCGAGCAGTACTTC.

The chain links TRBV9 to TRBJ2-7; tentatively, D is TRBD1 (6 bases). The germline gives CDR1 SGDLS, CDR2 YYNGEE. This CDR3 is built from 14 residues. Trimming shortened V by 4 bases and J by 0 bases, and 11 bases separated the two germline ends. As DNA, the CDR3 is TGTGCCAGCAGCCTTCGGGACAACTCCTACGAGCAGTACTTC. It is translated as CASSLRDNSYEQYF.

The chain is built from TRBV9 and TRBJ2-1; 7 nucleotides match TRBD1. Looked up from germline, CDR1 is SGDLS and CDR2 is YYNGEE. V lost 3 bases, J lost 2 bases, and 5 bases stayed unmatched. The length of the CDR3 is 15 residues. The CDR3 spells CASSAGTVPYNEQFF. DNA for the CDR3: TGTGCCAGCAGCGCTGGGACAGTCCCCTACAATGAGCAGTTCTTC.

The V and J genes are TRBV5-4 and TRBJ2-3; 8 bases fit TRBD2. This CDR3 is 17 amino acids long. CDR1 and CDR2 (germline): SGHNT, YYREEE (reference sequence). V trimming: 2 bases; J trimming: 5 bases; junction bases outside the gene matches: 13. This CDR3 is CASSFTVGGAQGDTQYF. In nucleotides, the CDR3 is TGTGCCAGCAGCTTTACAGTCGGGGGGGCCCAGGGAGATACGCAGTATTTT.